Here is one TCR beta chain with its context. The antigen remains unidentified. In the study's own analysis: Junction-only immunoSEQ data arrived without quality scores, meaning filtering differed. TCRdb keeps only in-frame clones here, not all; method: immunoSEQ multiplex PCR. V, J and clone size are those of that table, while D and trimming were read from the DNA. The data contain around 600,000 clones, 90% to 95% of them singletons. The entry originates in a study of shared clonotypes between healthy human individuals. J gave up 7 bases and V 3 bases, and 6 bases lay outside the gene matches. The CDR3 has 15 residues. Germline V gives CDR1 MDHEN, CDR2 SYDVKM. In the naive CD8 group, cells lacked CD45RO and were positively selected for CCR7, so terminally differentiated effector memory CD45RA+ cells were left out. Study results and caveats: Clonotype sharing across a few donors was observed for around 5% of naive CD4 clonotypes. Though the depth was large, rarefaction showed that sorted-subset sequencing was incomplete. In contrast to clonotypes shared by all four donors, non-shared clonotypes had lower generation probabilities.

The rearrangement uses TRBV28 and TRBJ2-1; 10 positions match TRBD2. The sequencing sample was made of naive CD8+ T cells sorted from blood. The clonotype comes from a woman in her twenties or thirties in good health. CDR3 loop: CASSFVAGGRNEQFF. The CDR3 DNA reads TGTGCCAGCAGTTTCGTAGCGGGAGGTAGGAATGAGCAGTTCTTC.